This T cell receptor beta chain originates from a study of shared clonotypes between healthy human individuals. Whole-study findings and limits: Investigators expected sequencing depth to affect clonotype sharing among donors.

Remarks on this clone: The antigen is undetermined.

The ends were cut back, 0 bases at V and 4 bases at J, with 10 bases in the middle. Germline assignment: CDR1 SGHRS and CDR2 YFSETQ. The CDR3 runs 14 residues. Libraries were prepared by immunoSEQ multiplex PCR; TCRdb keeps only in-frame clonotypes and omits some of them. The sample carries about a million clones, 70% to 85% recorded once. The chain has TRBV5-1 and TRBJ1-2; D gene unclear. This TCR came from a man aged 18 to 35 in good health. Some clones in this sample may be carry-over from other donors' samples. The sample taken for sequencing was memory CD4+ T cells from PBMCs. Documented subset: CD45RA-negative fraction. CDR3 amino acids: CASSLASGFYGYTF. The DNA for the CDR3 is TGCGCCAGCAGCTTGGCTTCGGGATTCTATGGCTACACCTTC.